There are a few counts of the clone carrying this TCR beta chain. TCRdb fed the RT-PCR reads into MiXCR, producing one record per CDR3 protein. The table has about 800,000 distinct CDR3 sequences, around 20% seen once. This CDR3 is 13 amino acids long. Germline V lookup: CDR1 DFQATT, CDR2 SNEGSKA (reference sequence). V was pared by 1 base and J by 7 bases, with 13 bases between. The data stem from a study of response to subunit inactivated influenza vaccine. This receptor was taken from a man aged 45-60 years who received an inactivated influenza vaccine. This sequence joins TRBV20-1 and TRBJ1-1; a possible D gene is TRBD1 (5 bases). The sequencing used PBMCs from blood, collected more than 4 days after vaccination. CDR3 region: CSARVGRDHEAFF. The CDR3 region has the DNA TGCAGTGCTAGAGTTGGGAGGGACCATGAAGCTTTCTTT.